What follows is one T cell receptor beta chain and its context. No antigen is known for it. The data belong to a study of long-term antiretroviral therapy in people with HIV. Findings and caveats of the study: Across all time points, the repertoire was dominated by clones that expanded before ART.

Trimming took off 3 bases at V and 3 bases at J, with 7 bases between the two ends. Per the germline V gene, CDR1 is SGHNT and CDR2 is YYREEE (reference sequence). The CDR3 spans 13 residues. The immunoSEQ assay was v3.0, run at survey level. The study targeted 40,000-50,000 T-cell genomes per sample in sequencing. TCRdb's table, derived via immunoSEQ multiplex PCR, lists solely in-frame clones and lacks some. The sample consists of 5,000 to 8,000 clones, 77% of them appearing once. This sequence was found in a man between 40 and 49 years old with HIV. The chain is built from TRBV5-4 and TRBJ2-1; D remains ambiguous. Sample: unsorted PBMCs, taken 0.5 years before starting antiretroviral therapy. CDR3 nucleotides: TGTGCCAGCAGCTCACCCCTCTACAATGAGCAGTTCTTC. Translating it yields CASSSPLYNEQFF. The full variable domain, rest sourced from reference TRBV5-4 and TRBJ2-1, is ETGVTQSPTHLIKTRGQQVTLRCSSQSGHNTVSWYQQALGQGPQFIFQYYREEENGRGNFPPRFSGLQFPNYSSELNVNALELDDSALYLCASSSPLYNEQFFGPGTRLTVL.